A single sample is the source of the 20 T cell receptor beta chains below, sequenced in a study of cytomegalovirus exposure and HLA in healthy donors (TCRdb year 2017). Library construction relied on the immunoSEQ multiplex PCR assay. For the multiplex PCR, a mixture combining 60 forward primers for TCR Vbeta segments and 13 reverse primers for TCR Jbeta segments was used. Sourced from immuneACCESS, this table was stored by TCRdb with only in-frame sequences that have V and J called. A share of the clones is absent; for the studies checked, an unresolved V gene accounts for under half, and the remainder has no known explanation. This sample has about 160,000 clones in its table, and 60% to 85% of those were observed once. The ten top clones hold about 13% of the sample. The sample was PBMCs. The receptors here all came from a man aged 35-49 years in good health and CMV-seropositive.

This clone was picked up one time. The chain is built from TRBV7-2 and TRBJ2-7; no firm D call. This CDR3 is built from 14 residues. The V end was cut by 2 bases, the J end by 0 bases, with 8 bases between. Germline CDR1 and CDR2: SGHTA and FQGNSA. Here the CDR3 reads CASSLYSISYEQYF. CDR3 DNA: TGTGCCAGCAGCTTATACAGTATCTCCTACGAGCAGTACTTC.

The genes are TRBV27 and TRBJ2-2, with 7 bases matching TRBD1. The CDR3 is made up of 14 amino acids. CDR1 is MNHEY and CDR2 is SMNVEV in the germline V gene (reference sequence). After removal of 7 bases from V and 3 bases from J, the junction contained 5 bases not matched to a gene. The CDR3 DNA is TGTGCCAGCATCCCAGGGGGATACACCGGGGAGCTGTTTTTT. As protein: CASIPGGYTGELFF.

CDR3: CASSESGRVKETQYF. In nucleotides, the CDR3 is TGTGCCAGCAGTGAGAGCGGGAGAGTTAAAGAGACCCAGTACTTC. The chain carries TRBV25-1 and TRBJ2-5; 8 bases align to TRBD2. This CDR3 contains 15 residues. Per the germline V gene, CDR1 is MGHDK and CDR2 is SYGVNS. Losses at the gene ends were 3 bases for V and 3 bases for J; bases not matched to a gene: 6.

This clone has just a few counts. The V gene is TRBV5-6, the J gene TRBJ2-2; D unresolved. V lost 3 bases and J lost 5, with 5 bases in between. CDR3 length equals 12 residues. CDR1 is SGHDT and CDR2 is YYEEEE in the germline V gene. As DNA, the CDR3 is TGTGCCAGCAGCTCCTATACCGGGGAGCTGTTTTTT. This sequence encodes CASSSYTGELFF.

This chain joins TRBV6-6 and TRBJ2-1; 12 nucleotides match TRBD2. CDR1 is MNHNY and CDR2 is SVGAGI in the germline V gene (reference sequence). The CDR3 is 15 residues long. The V segment lost 4 bases and the J segment 8 bases; nucleotides outside the gene matches: 6. The CDR3 reads CASSFRTSGTDEQFF. CDR3 in DNA: TGTGCCAGCAGTTTCCGGACTAGCGGGACAGATGAGCAGTTCTTC.

This clone has more than one count but fewer than ten. The genes are TRBV7-6 and TRBJ2-1, with D maybe TRBD2 (5 bases). The CDR3 is 14 amino acids. V gave up 1 base and J gave up 11 bases, with 15 bases separating them. Germline V lookup: CDR1 SGHVS, CDR2 FNYEAQ. CDR3 nucleotides: TGTGCCAGCAGCTTAGTTAGTGGGAGAGACCAGCAGTTCTTC. Translation gives CASSLVSGRDQQFF.

The chain has TRBV10-1 and TRBJ2-3; TRBD1 matches 9 bases. The CDR3 totals 17 residues. Germline CDR1 reads WNHNN; CDR2 reads SYGVQD (reference sequence). Germline trimming cut 2 bases from V and 6 bases from J; bases unmatched to any gene: 12. DNA of the CDR3: TGCGCCAGCAGTGAGCATACGCCGGGACAGGGAGCTGATACGCAGTATTTT. The encoded protein is CASSEHTPGQGADTQYF.

The chain links TRBV13 to TRBJ2-3; 12 bases line up with TRBD1. V shed 3 bases and J 5 bases; nucleotides not matched to a gene: 6. CDR3 length equals 16 residues. Germline CDR1 is PRHDT and CDR2 is FYEKMQ (reference sequence). In DNA, the CDR3 is TGTGCCAGCAGCTTCGGCGGGACAGGGGGCATAGATACGCAGTATTTT. It specifies CASSFGGTGGIDTQYF.

This chain joins TRBV7-2 and TRBJ1-5, with TRBD1 identical over 8 bases. V shed 2 bases and J 7 bases; nucleotides not matched to a gene: 4. The CDR3 sequence is 14 residues long. Germline CDR1 SGHTA, CDR2 FQGNSA. The CDR3 DNA follows: TGTGCCAGCAGCTTATCAGGGGGCCAGCAGCCCCAGCATTTT. Translated: CASSLSGGQQPQHF.

The rearrangement uses TRBV13 and TRBJ2-5; TRBD2 matches at 10 bases. CDR1 PRHDT and CDR2 FYEKMQ come from the germline V gene (reference sequence). The CDR3 loop spans 17 amino acids. V lost 1 base to trimming and J lost 4 bases; unmatched junction nucleotides: 9. CDR3: CASSLASGSLVRETQYF. The CDR3 region has the DNA TGTGCCAGCAGCTTAGCTAGCGGGAGTCTCGTTCGAGAGACCCAGTACTTC.

The J gene is TRBJ2-1, the V gene TRBV14, with TRBD2 matching over 9 bases. The CDR3 is 18 residues long. Germline V gene data show CDR1 as SGHDN and CDR2 as FVKESK. V was pared by 0 bases and J by 4 bases, with 10 bases of the junction left unmatched. This chain's CDR3 is CASSQESSRTSVYNEQFF. The CDR3, as DNA: TGTGCCAGCAGCCAAGAGTCCTCGAGGACTAGCGTATACAATGAGCAGTTCTTC. Combining the CDR3 with reference TRBV14 and TRBJ2-1 gives the whole variable domain EAGVTQFPSHSVIEKGQTVTLRCDPISGHDNLYWYRRVMGKEIKFLLHFVKESKQDESGMPNNRFLAERTGGTYSTLKVQPAELEDSGVYFCASSQESSRTSVYNEQFFGPGTRLTVL.

The J gene is TRBJ1-3, the V gene TRBV4-1, with D perhaps TRBD1 (5 bases). Germline V gene sequence: CDR1 MGHRA, CDR2 YSYEKL. The V gene lost 5 bases and the J gene lost 0 bases, with 11 bases spanning the gap. This CDR3 is 15 amino acids long. CDR3: CASSTTGVSGNTIYF. In DNA, the CDR3 is TGCGCCAGCAGCACCACAGGAGTCTCTGGAAACACCATATATTTT.

V is TRBV5-1 and J is TRBJ1-2, with unresolved D. This CDR3 has 15 residues. Germline V gives CDR1 SGHRS, CDR2 YFSETQ. Deletions cut 4 bases from V and 2 bases from J, with 15 bases between. The DNA of the CDR3 is TGCGCCAGCAGCCCGACCTCGGACTACAACTATGGCTACACCTTC. This encodes CASSPTSDYNYGYTF.

The chain employs TRBV6-5 and TRBJ2-3, with TRBD1 as a possible D gene (5 bases). The length of the CDR3 is 14 residues. Per germline, CDR1 MNHEY and CDR2 SVGAGI. The V and J ends lost 11 bases and 1 base respectively, with 16 bases between them. The DNA of the CDR3 is TGTGCCTGTCAGGACACCCTCGGCACAGATACGCAGTATTTT. Its translation is CACQDTLGTDTQYF.

The CDR3 DNA sequence: TGTGCCAGCAGCTTAAATAGCGGGACCGACAATGAGCAGTTCTTC. Translated, it gives CASSLNSGTDNEQFF. The chain has TRBV7-2 and TRBJ2-1, with 8 nucleotides matching TRBD2. The CDR3 is 15 residues long. The V segment lost 2 bases and the J segment 5 bases; nucleotides outside the gene matches: 5. Per the germline V gene, CDR1 is SGHTA and CDR2 is FQGNSA. The complete variable domain, with remaining parts taken from reference TRBV7-2 and TRBJ2-1, reads GAGVSQSPSNKVTEKGKDVELRCDPISGHTALYWYRQSLGQGLEFLIYFQGNSAPDKSGLPSDRFSAERTGGSVSTLTIQRTQQEDSAVYLCASSLNSGTDNEQFFGPGTRLTVL.

The J gene is TRBJ2-7, the V gene TRBV15; weak D call: TRBD1 (5 bases). This CDR3 comprises 13 residues. Looked up from germline, CDR1 is LNHNV and CDR2 is YYDKDF (reference sequence). The V and J ends lost 5 bases and 5 bases respectively, with 13 bases between them. CDR3 DNA: TGTGCCACCAGCCAGGGTATCCATGACGAGCAGTACTTC. Translation: CATSQGIHDEQYF.

J is TRBJ2-1 and V is TRBV5-4, with 8 bases lining up with TRBD2. Germline CDR1 is SGHNT and CDR2 is YYREEE (reference sequence). The CDR3 length is 15 residues. V lost 1 base, J lost 0 bases, and 0 bases stayed unmatched. CDR3 sequence: CASSLTSGSYNEQFF. CDR3 DNA: TGTGCCAGCAGCTTGACTAGCGGCTCCTACAATGAGCAGTTCTTC. The variable domain in full, with the rest retrieved from reference TRBV5-4 and TRBJ2-1, is ETGVTQSPTHLIKTRGQQVTLRCSSQSGHNTVSWYQQALGQGPQFIFQYYREEENGRGNFPPRFSGLQFPNYSSELNVNALELDDSALYLCASSLTSGSYNEQFFGPGTRLTVL.

This clone came up once. The chain recombines TRBV6-5 with TRBJ1-1; no clear D. V was cut by 6 bases and J by 4 bases, with 12 bases left in between. Germline V gene sequence: CDR1 MNHEY, CDR2 SVGAGI. This CDR3 comprises 13 residues. The CDR3 here is CASSPSLGTEAFF. Written as DNA, the CDR3 is TGTGCCAGCAGCCCCAGTCTTGGCACTGAAGCTTTCTTT.

This sequence joins TRBV2 and TRBJ2-5; possibly TRBD2 for D (5 bases). V lost 10 bases and J lost 3, with 21 bases in between. The CDR3 length is 15 residues. The germline V gene has CDR1 SNHLY and CDR2 FYNNEI. CDR3 sequence reads: CATPWGEYGKETQYF. The CDR3 DNA reads as TGTGCCACCCCGTGGGGAGAGTACGGCAAAGAGACCCAGTACTTC.

This rearrangement joins TRBV23-1 to TRBJ1-3; TRBD1 is a possible D gene (5 bases). TRBV23-1 is classed as an ORF, of uncertain function. V was clipped by 4 bases and J by 0 bases, with 13 bases between them. This CDR3 is 16 amino acids long. The chain's CDR3 is CASSLVQGRSGNTIYF. CDR3 in DNA: TGCGCCAGCAGTCTCGTCCAGGGCCGCTCTGGAAACACCATATATTTT.